Described below is a single TCR beta chain sequence and its context. This sample is drawn from a study of OX40 agonist ivuxolimab in advanced cancers. Study in general: Earlier anti-PD-1, anti-PD-L1 or anti-CTLA-4 therapy was permitted; roughly 37% had received some.

This CDR3 is 15 amino acids long. J lost 7 bases, V lost 5 bases, and 11 bases had no gene match. The germline CDR1 and CDR2 sequences are MGHRA and YSYEKL. Profiling relied on immunoSEQ multiplex PCR, and the TCRdb table lists in-frame clones only, not all of them. In the table there are some 98,000 clones, more than 85% of which are singletons. The chain uses TRBV4-1 and TRBJ1-5; 7 positions agree with TRBD1. Sequenced material: CD4+ or CD8+ T cells sorted from blood, taken in a trial of the OX40 agonist ivuxolimab. The TCR was taken from an adult with an advanced solid tumor such as melanoma, head and neck, liver or kidney cancer. As DNA, the CDR3 is TGCGCCAGCAGCGCACAGGGGCAAGGAGACCAGCCCCAGCATTTT. It codes for CASSAQGQGDQPQHF.